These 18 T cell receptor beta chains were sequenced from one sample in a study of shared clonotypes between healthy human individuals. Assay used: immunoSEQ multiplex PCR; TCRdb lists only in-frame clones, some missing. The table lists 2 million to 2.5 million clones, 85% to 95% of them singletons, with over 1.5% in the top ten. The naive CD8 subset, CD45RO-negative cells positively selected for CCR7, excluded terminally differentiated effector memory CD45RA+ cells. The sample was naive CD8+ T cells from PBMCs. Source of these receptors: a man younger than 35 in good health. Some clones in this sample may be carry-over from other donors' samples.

The CDR3 DNA is TGTGCCAGCAGCTTCCCACCGCCCTCTGAAGCTTTCTTT. Translated, it gives CASSFPPPSEAFF. J is TRBJ1-1 and V is TRBV7-9; D remains ambiguous. CDR1 is SEHNR, CDR2 FQNEAQ, per germline (reference sequence). There are 13 residues in the CDR3. V was trimmed by 3 bases and J by 6 bases, leaving 11 bases between them. The full variable domain, rest sourced from reference TRBV7-9 and TRBJ1-1, is DTGVSQNPRHKITKRGQNVTFRCDPISEHNRLYWYRQTLGQGPEFLTYFQNEAQLEKSRLLSDRFSAERPKGSFSTLEIQRTEQGDSAMYLCASSFPPPSEAFFGQGTRLTVV.

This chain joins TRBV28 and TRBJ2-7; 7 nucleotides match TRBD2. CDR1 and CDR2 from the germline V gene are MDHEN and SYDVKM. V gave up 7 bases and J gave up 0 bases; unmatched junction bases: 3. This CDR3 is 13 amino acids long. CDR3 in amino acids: CASTWTSSYEQYF. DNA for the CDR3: TGTGCCAGCACCTGGACTAGCTCCTACGAGCAGTACTTC.

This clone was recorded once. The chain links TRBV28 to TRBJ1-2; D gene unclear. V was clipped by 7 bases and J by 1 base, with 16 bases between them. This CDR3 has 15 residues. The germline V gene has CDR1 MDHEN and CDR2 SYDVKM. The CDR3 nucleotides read TGTGCCAGCAAGAGGGTAGGGCAGCTTAACTATGGCTACACCTTC. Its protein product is CASKRVGQLNYGYTF.

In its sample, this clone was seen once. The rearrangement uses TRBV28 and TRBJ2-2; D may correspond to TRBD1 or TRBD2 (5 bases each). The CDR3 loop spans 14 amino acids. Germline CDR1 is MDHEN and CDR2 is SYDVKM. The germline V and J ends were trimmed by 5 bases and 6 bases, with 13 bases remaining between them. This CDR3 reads CASSPPGRPGELFF. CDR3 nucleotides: TGTGCCAGCAGTCCTCCAGGGAGACCCGGGGAGCTGTTTTTT.

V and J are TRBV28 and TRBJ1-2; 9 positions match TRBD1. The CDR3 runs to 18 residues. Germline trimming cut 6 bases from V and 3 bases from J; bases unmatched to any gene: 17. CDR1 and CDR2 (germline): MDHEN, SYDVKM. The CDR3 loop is CASSPDQPSWTGDYGYTF. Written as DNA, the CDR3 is TGTGCCAGCAGCCCAGACCAACCTTCGTGGACAGGGGACTATGGCTACACCTTC.

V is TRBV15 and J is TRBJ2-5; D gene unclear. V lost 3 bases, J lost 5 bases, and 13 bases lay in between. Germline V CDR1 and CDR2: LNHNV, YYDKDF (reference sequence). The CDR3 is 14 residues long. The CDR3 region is CATSSPSLGETQYF. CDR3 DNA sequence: TGTGCCACCAGCAGTCCCTCCTTGGGGGAGACCCAGTACTTC. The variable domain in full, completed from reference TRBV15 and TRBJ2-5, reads DAMVIQNPRYQVTQFGKPVTLSCSQTLNHNVMYWYQQKSSQAPKLLFHYYDKDFNNEADTPDNFQSRRPNTSFCFLDIRSPGLGDTAMYLCATSSPSLGETQYFGPGTRLLVL.

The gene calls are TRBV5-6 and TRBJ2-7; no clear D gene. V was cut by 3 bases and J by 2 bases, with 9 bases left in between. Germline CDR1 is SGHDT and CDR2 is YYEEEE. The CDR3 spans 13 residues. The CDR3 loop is CASSWGSTYEQYF. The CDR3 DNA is TGTGCCAGCAGCTGGGGATCGACCTACGAGCAGTACTTC.

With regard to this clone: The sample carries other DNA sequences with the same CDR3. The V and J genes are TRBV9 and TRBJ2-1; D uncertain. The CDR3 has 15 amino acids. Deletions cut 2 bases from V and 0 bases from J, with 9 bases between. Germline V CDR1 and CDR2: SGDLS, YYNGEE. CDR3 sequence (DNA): TGTGCCAGCAGCGTGGACCCAAGCTCCTACAATGAGCAGTTCTTC. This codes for CASSVDPSSYNEQFF.

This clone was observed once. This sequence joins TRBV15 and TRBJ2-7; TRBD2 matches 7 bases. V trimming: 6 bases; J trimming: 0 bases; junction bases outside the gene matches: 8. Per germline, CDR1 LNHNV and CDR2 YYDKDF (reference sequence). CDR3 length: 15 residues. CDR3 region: CATSKPGLSSYEQYF. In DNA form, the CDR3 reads TGTGCCACCAGTAAGCCGGGACTAAGCTCCTACGAGCAGTACTTC. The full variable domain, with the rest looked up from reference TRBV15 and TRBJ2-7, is DAMVIQNPRYQVTQFGKPVTLSCSQTLNHNVMYWYQQKSSQAPKLLFHYYDKDFNNEADTPDNFQSRRPNTSFCFLDIRSPGLGDTAMYLCATSKPGLSSYEQYFGPGTRLTVT.

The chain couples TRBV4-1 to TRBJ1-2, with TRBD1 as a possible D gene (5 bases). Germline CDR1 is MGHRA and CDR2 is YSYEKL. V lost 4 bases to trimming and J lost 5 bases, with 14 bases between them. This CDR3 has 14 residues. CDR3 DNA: TGCGCCAGCAGCCCTGGGACGTCTCGGTATGGCTACACCTTC. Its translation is CASSPGTSRYGYTF.

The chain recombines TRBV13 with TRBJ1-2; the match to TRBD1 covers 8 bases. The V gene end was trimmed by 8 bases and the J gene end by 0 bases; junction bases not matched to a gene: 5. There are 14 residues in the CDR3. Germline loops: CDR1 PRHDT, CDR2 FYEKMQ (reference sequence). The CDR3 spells CASLGQAANYGYTF. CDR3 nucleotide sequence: TGTGCCAGCCTGGGACAGGCCGCTAACTATGGCTACACCTTC. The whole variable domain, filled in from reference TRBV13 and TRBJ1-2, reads AAGVIQSPRHLIKEKRETATLKCYPIPRHDTVYWYQQGPGQDPQFLISFYEKMQSDKGSIPDRFSAQQFSDYHSELNMSSLELGDSALYFCASLGQAANYGYTFGSGTRLTVV.

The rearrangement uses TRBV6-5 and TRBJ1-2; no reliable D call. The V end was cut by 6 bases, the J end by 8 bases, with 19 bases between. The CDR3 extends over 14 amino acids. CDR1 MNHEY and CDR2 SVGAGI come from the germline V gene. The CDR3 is CASRSVWGVVGYTF. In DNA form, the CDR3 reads TGTGCCAGCAGGTCCGTATGGGGTGTCGTCGGCTACACCTTC.

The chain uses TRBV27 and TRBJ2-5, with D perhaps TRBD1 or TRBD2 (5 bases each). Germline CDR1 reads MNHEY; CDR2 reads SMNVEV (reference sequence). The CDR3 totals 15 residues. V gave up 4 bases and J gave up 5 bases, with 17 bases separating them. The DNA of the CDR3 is TGTGCCAGCAGTTACCGGGACCACCTTTCGGAGACCCAGTACTTC. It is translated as CASSYRDHLSETQYF.

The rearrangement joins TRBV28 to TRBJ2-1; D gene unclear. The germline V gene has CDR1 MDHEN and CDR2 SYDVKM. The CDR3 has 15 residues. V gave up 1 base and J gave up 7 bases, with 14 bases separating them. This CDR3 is CASSLFPRAHNEQFF. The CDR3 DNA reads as TGTGCCAGCAGTTTATTTCCTAGGGCACATAATGAGCAGTTCTTC. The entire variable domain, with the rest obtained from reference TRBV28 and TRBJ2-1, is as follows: DVKVTQSSRYLVKRTGEKVFLECVQDMDHENMFWYRQDPGLGLRLIYFSYDVKMKEKGDIPEGYSVSREKKERFSLILESASTNQTSMYLCASSLFPRAHNEQFFGPGTRLTVL.

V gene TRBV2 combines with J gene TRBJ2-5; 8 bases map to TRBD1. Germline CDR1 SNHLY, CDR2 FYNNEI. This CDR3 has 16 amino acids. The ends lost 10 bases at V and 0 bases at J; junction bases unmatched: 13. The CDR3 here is CATTDRAAAYQETQYF. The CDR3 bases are TGTGCCACCACGGACAGGGCCGCGGCGTACCAAGAGACCCAGTACTTC.

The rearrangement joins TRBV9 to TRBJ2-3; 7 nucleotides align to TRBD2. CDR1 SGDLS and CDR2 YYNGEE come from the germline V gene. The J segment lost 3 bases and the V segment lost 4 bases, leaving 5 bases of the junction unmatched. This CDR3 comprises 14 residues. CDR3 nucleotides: TGTGCCAGCAGCCGATCCGGGAGGACAGATACGCAGTATTTT. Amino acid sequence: CASSRSGRTDTQYF. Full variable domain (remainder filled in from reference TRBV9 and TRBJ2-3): DSGVTQTPKHLITATGQRVTLRCSPRSGDLSVYWYQQSLDQGLQFLIQYYNGEERAKGNILERFSAQQFPDLHSELNLSSLELGDSALYFCASSRSGRTDTQYFGPGTRLTVL.

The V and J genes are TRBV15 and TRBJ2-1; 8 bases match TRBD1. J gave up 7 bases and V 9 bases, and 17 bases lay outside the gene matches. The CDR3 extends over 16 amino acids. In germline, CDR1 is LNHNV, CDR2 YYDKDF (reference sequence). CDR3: CATEFIAGGAGNEQFF. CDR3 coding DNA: TGTGCCACAGAATTCATCGCAGGGGGCGCGGGTAATGAGCAGTTCTTC. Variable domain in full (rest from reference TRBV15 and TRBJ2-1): DAMVIQNPRYQVTQFGKPVTLSCSQTLNHNVMYWYQQKSSQAPKLLFHYYDKDFNNEADTPDNFQSRRPNTSFCFLDIRSPGLGDTAMYLCATEFIAGGAGNEQFFGPGTRLTVL.

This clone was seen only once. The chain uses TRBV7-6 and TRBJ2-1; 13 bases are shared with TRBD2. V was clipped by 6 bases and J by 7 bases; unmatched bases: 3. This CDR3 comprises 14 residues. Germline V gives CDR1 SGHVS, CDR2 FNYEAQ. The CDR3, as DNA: TGTGCCAGCAGTCTGACTAGCGGGAGGAATGAGCAGTTCTTC. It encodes CASSLTSGRNEQFF. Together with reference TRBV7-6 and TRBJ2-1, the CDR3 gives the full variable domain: GAGVSQSPRYKVTKRGQDVALRCDPISGHVSLYWYRQALGQGPEFLTYFNYEAQQDKSGLPNDRFSAERPEGSISTLTIQRTEQRDSAMYRCASSLTSGRNEQFFGPGTRLTVL.